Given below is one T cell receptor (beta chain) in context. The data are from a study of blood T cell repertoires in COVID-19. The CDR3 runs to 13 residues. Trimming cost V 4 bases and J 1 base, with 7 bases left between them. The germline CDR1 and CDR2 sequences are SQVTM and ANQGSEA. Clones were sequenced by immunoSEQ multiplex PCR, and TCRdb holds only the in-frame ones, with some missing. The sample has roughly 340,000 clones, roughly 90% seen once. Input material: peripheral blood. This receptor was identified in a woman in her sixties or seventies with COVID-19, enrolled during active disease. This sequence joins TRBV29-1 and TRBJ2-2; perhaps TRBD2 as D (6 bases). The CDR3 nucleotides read TGCAGCGTTGCGGGGGAGAACACCGGGGAGCTGTTTTTT. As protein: CSVAGENTGELFF.